This TCR beta chain was recorded in a study of tumor and adjacent non-tumor tissue in lung cancer. The wider study: The cohort had around eleven adenocarcinoma, a couple of squamous cell and 1 small cell patients. Patients were aged about 31 to 85, fewer than twelve men and about five women, stage I to III.

Per the germline V gene, CDR1 is SGDLS and CDR2 is YYNGEE. This CDR3 has 15 amino acids. Trimming removed 0 bases from V and 14 bases from J; junction bases left unmatched: 10. This sample's RNA came from whole unsorted tissue. Three rounds of nested PCR, following a modified ARM-PCR protocol, produced the TCRbeta library. TCRdb re-called the multiplex PCR reads through MiXCR, storing one row per CDR3 protein. The sample lists 100,000 to 150,000 distinct CDR3 sequences; 66% were seen once. This TCR derives from a man aged 25 to 45 with non-small cell lung cancer. The sequenced sample was lung tumor tissue. V is TRBV9 and J is TRBJ1-6; 8 bases fit TRBD1. CDR3 amino acids: CASSVDGRGRTALHF. CDR3 DNA sequence: TGTGCCAGCAGCGTAGATGGCAGGGGGCGAACAGCCCTCCACTTT.